This is a list of T cell receptor beta chains from one sample in a study of blood T cell repertoires in COVID-19. Measured with immunoSEQ multiplex PCR; TCRdb has only the in-frame clones, and not every one. In the table there are about 140,000 clones, 70% to 80% of which are singletons. What was sequenced was peripheral blood. The receptors were gathered from a woman over 75 with active or convalescent COVID-19. Both conserved end residues are part of each CDR3. Fields, in order: clone size, J gene, V gene, D gene, CDR3 protein, CDR3 DNA. A D gene is named only where the DNA matches it firmly. Only part of the rows carry a size: once, few, many, or a class if the clone is expanded.

clone_size: -
j_call: TRBJ2-7
v_call: TRBV6-5
d_call: TRBD1
cdr3_aa: CASSYGYQGAYEQYF
cdr3_nt: TGTGCCAGCAGTTACGGGTACCAGGGGGCCTACGAGCAGTACTTC

clone_size: -
j_call: TRBJ2-7
v_call: TRBV6-6
d_call: TRBD1
cdr3_aa: CASRRQGYEQYF
cdr3_nt: TGTGCCAGCAGACGACAGGGCTACGAGCAGTACTTC

clone_size: -
j_call: TRBJ2-3
v_call: TRBV28
d_call: TRBD1
cdr3_aa: CASSLSIRGRDTQYF
cdr3_nt: TGTGCCAGCAGTTTATCGATCAGGGGGCGGGATACGCAGTATTTT

clone_size: -
j_call: TRBJ2-5
v_call: TRBV5-4
d_call: TRBD1
cdr3_aa: CASSRRDRGWETQYF
cdr3_nt: TGTGCCAGCAGCCGTCGGGACAGGGGTTGGGAGACCCAGTACTTC

clone_size: -
j_call: TRBJ1-3
v_call: TRBV28
d_call: -
cdr3_aa: CASIAGDTIYF
cdr3_nt: TGTGCCAGCATAGCCGGGGACACCATATATTTT

clone_size: few
j_call: TRBJ2-3
v_call: TRBV14
d_call: TRBD2
cdr3_aa: CASSQAGGMGSRLPDTQYF
cdr3_nt: TGTGCCAGCAGCCAGGCGGGGGGGATGGGATCTCGCCTTCCAGATACGCAGTATTTT

clone_size: -
j_call: TRBJ2-7
v_call: TRBV6-2/TRBV6-3
d_call: TRBD1
cdr3_aa: CASSYMLGQGGYEQYF
cdr3_nt: TGTGCCAGCAGTTACATGTTGGGACAGGGAGGCTACGAGCAGTACTTC

clone_size: -
j_call: TRBJ2-2
v_call: TRBV6-2/TRBV6-3
d_call: TRBD1
cdr3_aa: CASSASTGGTGELFF
cdr3_nt: TGTGCCAGCAGTGCCTCGACAGGGGGTACCGGGGAGCTGTTTTTT

clone_size: -
j_call: TRBJ1-2
v_call: TRBV15
d_call: -
cdr3_aa: CATSRVPGSLSYGYTF
cdr3_nt: TGTGCCACCAGCAGAGTTCCAGGGTCACTCTCCTATGGCTACACCTTC

clone_size: few
j_call: TRBJ1-5
v_call: TRBV2
d_call: TRBD1
cdr3_aa: CASGQVPYVGQPQHF
cdr3_nt: TGTGCCAGTGGACAGGTTCCCTATGTTGGTCAGCCCCAGCATTTT

clone_size: -
j_call: TRBJ1-1
v_call: TRBV5-6
d_call: TRBD1
cdr3_aa: CASSLTGGASFGYEAFF
cdr3_nt: TGTGCCAGCAGCCTAACAGGGGGCGCTAGTTTCGGGTATGAAGCTTTCTTT

clone_size: -
j_call: TRBJ1-5
v_call: TRBV2
d_call: -
cdr3_aa: CASSPQGTQQPQHF
cdr3_nt: TGTGCCAGCAGCCCACAGGGTACCCAACAGCCCCAGCATTTT

clone_size: -
j_call: TRBJ1-2
v_call: TRBV7-2
d_call: -
cdr3_aa: CASSTGRGYGYTF
cdr3_nt: TGTGCCAGCTCAACAGGGAGGGGGTATGGCTACACCTTC

clone_size: -
j_call: TRBJ1-6
v_call: TRBV19
d_call: -
cdr3_aa: CASNEWGQGFSPLHF
cdr3_nt: TGTGCCAGTAATGAGTGGGGCCAGGGTTTTTCACCCCTCCACTTT

clone_size: -
j_call: TRBJ2-5
v_call: TRBV7-9
d_call: -
cdr3_aa: CASSLVGAGETQYF
cdr3_nt: TGTGCCAGCAGCTTAGTGGGGGCCGGGGAGACCCAGTACTTC

clone_size: -
j_call: TRBJ2-3
v_call: TRBV7-2
d_call: TRBD2
cdr3_aa: CASSLDGGGIADTQYF
cdr3_nt: TGTGCCAGCAGCTTAGATGGCGGGGGGATCGCAGATACGCAGTATTTT

clone_size: -
j_call: TRBJ1-2
v_call: TRBV18
d_call: -
cdr3_aa: CASSPAAGAYGYTF
cdr3_nt: TGTGCCAGCTCACCAGCGGCAGGGGCCTATGGCTACACCTTC

clone_size: -
j_call: TRBJ1-6
v_call: TRBV9
d_call: TRBD1
cdr3_aa: CASSGAGQGANSPLHF
cdr3_nt: TGTGCCAGCAGCGGAGCAGGACAGGGGGCAAATTCACCCCTCCACTTT

clone_size: -
j_call: TRBJ1-1
v_call: TRBV6-6
d_call: TRBD1
cdr3_aa: CASKRQGTNTEAFF
cdr3_nt: TGTGCCAGCAAACGACAGGGAACAAACACTGAAGCTTTCTTT

clone_size: -
j_call: TRBJ2-7
v_call: TRBV27
d_call: TRBD1
cdr3_aa: CASVLTGTGVYEQYF
cdr3_nt: TGTGCCAGTGTCTTGACCGGGACAGGGGTTTACGAGCAGTACTTC

clone_size: -
j_call: TRBJ2-7
v_call: TRBV5-5
d_call: -
cdr3_aa: CASSPRVAPYEQYF
cdr3_nt: TGTGCCAGCAGCCCCAGGGTGGCGCCCTACGAGCAGTACTTC

clone_size: -
j_call: TRBJ1-1
v_call: TRBV5-1
d_call: -
cdr3_aa: CASSFQGSEAEAFF
cdr3_nt: TGCGCCAGCAGCTTTCAGGGATCCGAAGCTGAAGCTTTCTTT